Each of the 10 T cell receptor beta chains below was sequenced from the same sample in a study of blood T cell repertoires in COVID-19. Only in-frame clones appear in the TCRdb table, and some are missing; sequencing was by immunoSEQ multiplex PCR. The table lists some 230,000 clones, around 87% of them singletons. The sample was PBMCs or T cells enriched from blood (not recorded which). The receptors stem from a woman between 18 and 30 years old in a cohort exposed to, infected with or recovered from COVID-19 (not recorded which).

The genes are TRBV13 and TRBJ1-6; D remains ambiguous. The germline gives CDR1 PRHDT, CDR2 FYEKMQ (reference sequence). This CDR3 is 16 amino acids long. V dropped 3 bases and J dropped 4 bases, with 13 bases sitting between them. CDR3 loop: CASSLTTGVYNSPLHF. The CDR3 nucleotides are TGTGCCAGCAGCTTGACGACCGGGGTTTATAATTCACCCCTCCACTTT.

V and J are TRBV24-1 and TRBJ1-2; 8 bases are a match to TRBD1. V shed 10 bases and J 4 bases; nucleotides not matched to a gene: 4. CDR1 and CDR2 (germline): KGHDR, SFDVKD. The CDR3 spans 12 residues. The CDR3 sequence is CATCTGGYGYTF. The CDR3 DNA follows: TGTGCCACTTGTACAGGGGGCTATGGCTACACCTTC.

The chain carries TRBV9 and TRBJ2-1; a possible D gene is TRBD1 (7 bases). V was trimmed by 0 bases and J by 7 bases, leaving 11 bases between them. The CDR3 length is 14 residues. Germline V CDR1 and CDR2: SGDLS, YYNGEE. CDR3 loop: CASSVGGTENEQFF. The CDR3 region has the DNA TGTGCCAGCAGCGTAGGCGGGACAGAGAATGAGCAGTTCTTC.

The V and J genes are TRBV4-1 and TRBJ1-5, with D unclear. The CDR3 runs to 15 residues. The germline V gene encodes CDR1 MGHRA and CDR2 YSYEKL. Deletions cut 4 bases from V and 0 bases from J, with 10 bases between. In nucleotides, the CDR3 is TGCGCCAGCAGCCCTCAGGTTCCTAGCAATCAGCCCCAGCATTTT. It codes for CASSPQVPSNQPQHF.

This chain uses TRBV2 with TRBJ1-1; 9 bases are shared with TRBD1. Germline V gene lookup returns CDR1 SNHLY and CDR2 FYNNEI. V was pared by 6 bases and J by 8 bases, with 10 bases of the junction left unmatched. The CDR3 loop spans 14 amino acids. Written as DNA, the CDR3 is TGTGCCAGCAGATCCGGGACAGGGACAGGGGAAGCTTTCTTT. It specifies CASRSGTGTGEAFF. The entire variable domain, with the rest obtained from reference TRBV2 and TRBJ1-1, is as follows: EPEVTQTPSHQVTQMGQEVILRCVPISNHLYFYWYRQILGQKVEFLVSFYNNEISEKSEIFDDQFSVERPDGSNFTLKIRSTKLEDSAMYFCASRSGTGTGEAFFGQGTRLTVV.

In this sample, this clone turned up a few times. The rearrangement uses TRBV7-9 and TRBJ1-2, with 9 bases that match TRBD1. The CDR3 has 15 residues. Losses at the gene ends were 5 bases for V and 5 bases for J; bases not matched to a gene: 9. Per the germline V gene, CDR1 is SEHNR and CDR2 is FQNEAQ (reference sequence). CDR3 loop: CASSPWTGDGYGYTF. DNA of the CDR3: TGTGCCAGCAGCCCCTGGACAGGGGATGGGTATGGCTACACCTTC.

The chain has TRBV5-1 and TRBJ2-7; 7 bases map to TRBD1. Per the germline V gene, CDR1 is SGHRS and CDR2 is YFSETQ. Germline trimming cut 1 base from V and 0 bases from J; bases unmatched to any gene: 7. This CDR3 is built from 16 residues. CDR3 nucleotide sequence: TGCGCCAGCAGCTTGCGGGGACAGCCTAGCTCCTACGAGCAGTACTTC. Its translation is CASSLRGQPSSYEQYF.

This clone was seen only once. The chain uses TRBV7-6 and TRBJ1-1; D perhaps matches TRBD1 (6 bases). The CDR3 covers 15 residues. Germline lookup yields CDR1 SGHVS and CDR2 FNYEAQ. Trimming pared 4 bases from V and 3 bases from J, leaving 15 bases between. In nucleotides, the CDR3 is TGTGCCAGCAGCTCCTCCACACAGGGAGACACTGAAGCTTTCTTT. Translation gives CASSSSTQGDTEAFF.

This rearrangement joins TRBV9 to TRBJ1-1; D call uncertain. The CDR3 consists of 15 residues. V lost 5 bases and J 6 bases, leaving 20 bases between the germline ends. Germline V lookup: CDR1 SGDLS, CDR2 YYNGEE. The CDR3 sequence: CASRPRASKFSEAFF. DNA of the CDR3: TGTGCCAGCAGGCCCCGCGCCTCAAAGTTCTCTGAAGCTTTCTTT.

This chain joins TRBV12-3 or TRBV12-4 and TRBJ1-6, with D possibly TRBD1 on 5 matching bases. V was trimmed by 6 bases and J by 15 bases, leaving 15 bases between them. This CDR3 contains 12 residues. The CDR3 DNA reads TGTGCCAGCAGCGCGTTTCGACAGAGCCTCCACTTT. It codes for CASSAFRQSLHF.